This is a list of T cell receptor beta chains from one sample in a study of CD8 T cells in Susac syndrome. Using its own MiXCR run on the immunoSEQ multiplex PCR reads, TCRdb lists one record per CDR3 protein. The sample records some 180,000 distinct CDR3 sequences, roughly 94% being singletons. Sequencing was done on a sample of CD4+ T cells from PBMCs. The receptor source for this set is a human donor with Susac syndrome. Each CDR3 is given with its conserved first and last residue. A D gene is named only where the DNA matches it firmly. Not all rows give a size; the values are once, few, many and, for expanded clones, a class.

CAWSPRPRGSNQPQHF	TGTGCCTGGAGCCCCCGCCCCAGGGGTAGCAATCAGCCCCAGCATTTT	once	TRBJ1-5	TRBV30	-
CASSYRDGQPQHF	TGTGCCAGCAGTTACAGGGACGGGCAGCCCCAGCATTTT	-	TRBJ1-5	TRBV6-5	-
CASSEGTGDTQYF	TGTGCCAGCAGTGAAGGGACAGGAGATACGCAGTATTTT	-	TRBJ2-3	TRBV6-4	TRBD1
CSVGSRGGLGVSNQPQHF	TGCAGTGTGGGTTCTAGAGGGGGTCTCGGGGTTAGCAATCAGCCCCAGCATTTT	once	TRBJ1-5	TRBV20-1	-
CASSGPPRTGSNQPQHF	TGTGCCAGCAGCGGACCCCCCCGGACAGGATCGAATCAGCCCCAGCATTTT	-	TRBJ1-5	TRBV6-4	TRBD1
CSARVAIGYNEQFF	TGCAGTGCTAGAGTAGCTATCGGGTACAATGAGCAGTTCTTC	once	TRBJ2-1	TRBV20-1	-
CASSLDGTVVRYTF	TGCGCCAGCAGCTTGGACGGGACGGTAGTTCGCTACACCTTC	once	TRBJ1-2	TRBV5-1	-
CASSRGNEKLFF	TGTGCCAGCAGCAGAGGGAATGAAAAACTGTTTTTT	-	TRBJ1-4	TRBV25-1	-
CASSLVGFFDEAFF	TGTGCCAGCAGCTTAGTGGGTTTCTTTGATGAAGCTTTCTTT	-	TRBJ1-1	TRBV7-8	-
CSALSGTSGRWNEQFF	TGCAGTGCTTTATCCGGGACTAGCGGGAGATGGAATGAGCAGTTCTTC	-	TRBJ2-1	TRBV20-1	TRBD2
CSVEYPPAVKLFF	TGCAGCGTTGAATATCCTCCGGCTGTAAAACTGTTTTTT	-	TRBJ1-4	TRBV29-1	-
CASTGSRTSGRPTDTQYF	TGTGCCAGTACCGGTTCTAGGACTAGCGGGAGGCCCACAGATACGCAGTATTTT	-	TRBJ2-3	TRBV19	TRBD2
CSAEPRGANFQETQYF	TGCAGTGCTGAACCCCGGGGGGCAAATTTCCAAGAGACCCAGTACTTC	-	TRBJ2-5	TRBV20-1	-
CSAVMTGNEAFF	TGCAGCGCCGTCATGACAGGGAATGAAGCTTTCTTT	-	TRBJ1-1	TRBV29-1	TRBD1
CASSLRVSEQYF	TGTGCCAGCAGCTTAAGGGTCTCCGAGCAGTACTTC	-	TRBJ2-7	TRBV7-2	-
CSARIPSGGGQETQYF	TGCAGTGCTAGGATCCCTAGCGGGGGAGGTCAAGAGACCCAGTACTTC	-	TRBJ2-5	TRBV20-1	TRBD2
CSAKETQYF	TGCAGTGCTAAGGAGACCCAGTACTTC	-	TRBJ2-5	TRBV20-1	-
CAIGSGDTEAFF	TGTGCCATTGGATCAGGGGACACTGAAGCTTTCTTT	once	TRBJ1-1	TRBV10-3	-
CASSLGGTAQETQYF	TGTGCCAGCAGCTTAGGCGGGACGGCCCAAGAGACCCAGTACTTC	once	TRBJ2-5	TRBV11-3	-
CSASPPWGRALDEQYF	TGCAGTGCTAGTCCGCCTTGGGGCAGAGCATTGGACGAGCAGTACTTC	-	TRBJ2-7	TRBV20-1	-
CASTRGTGGFYEQYF	TGCGCCAGTACCCGGGGGACAGGGGGCTTCTACGAGCAGTACTTC	-	TRBJ2-7	TRBV5-1	TRBD1
CASSLGGAETQYF	TGTGCCAGCAGCTTGGGCGGGGCCGAGACCCAGTACTTC	-	TRBJ2-5	TRBV5-4	-
CASSLMGSGPKNIQYF	TGTGCCAGCAGCTTAATGGGTAGCGGACCCAAAAACATTCAGTACTTC	-	TRBJ2-4	TRBV11-2	-
CSASAGFYEQYF	TGCAGTGCTAGTGCGGGTTTTTACGAGCAGTACTTC	once	TRBJ2-7	TRBV20-1	-
CASSYSPRWTQYF	TGTGCCAGCAGTTACTCTCCCAGGTGGACCCAGTACTTC	-	TRBJ2-5	TRBV6-2/TRBV6-3	-
CASSESWGKAFF	TGTGCCAGCAGTGAATCATGGGGGAAAGCTTTCTTT	-	TRBJ1-1	TRBV25-1	-
CATSRVTTNNEKLFF	TGTGCCACCAGCAGGGTGACAACTAATAATGAAAAACTGTTTTTT	once	TRBJ1-4	TRBV15	-
CASSYDRRTYEQYF	TGTGCCAGCAGTTACGACAGAAGAACCTACGAGCAGTACTTC	-	TRBJ2-7	TRBV6-5	-
CASSLSYGSVRQYF	TGTGCCAGCAGTTTATCCTACGGGAGTGTTCGGCAGTACTTC	-	TRBJ2-7	TRBV28	-
CASSQPGLAQSLSYEQYF	TGCGCCAGCAGCCAACCCGGACTAGCTCAGTCCCTCTCCTACGAGCAGTACTTC	-	TRBJ2-7	TRBV4-1	TRBD2
CASSLERRVQYF	TGTGCCAGCAGCTTGGAGCGTAGGGTGCAGTACTTC	-	TRBJ2-7	TRBV5-4	-
CASSQGSVADTQYF	TGTGCCAGCAGTCAGGGGTCTGTAGCAGATACGCAGTATTTT	-	TRBJ2-3	TRBV2	-
CSARDDPNEQFF	TGCAGTGCTAGAGATGACCCTAATGAGCAGTTCTTC	-	TRBJ2-1	TRBV20-1	-
CSARWGLETAGELFF	TGCAGTGCTAGGTGGGGCTTGGAGACCGCCGGGGAGCTGTTTTTT	-	TRBJ2-2	TRBV20-1	-
CASSLSSIFNEQFF	TGTGCCAGCAGCTTATCCAGCATTTTCAATGAGCAGTTCTTC	-	TRBJ2-1	TRBV7-2	-
CASSPEVGHIYGYTF	TGTGCCAGCTCACCTGAGGTCGGACATATCTATGGCTACACCTTC	-	TRBJ1-2	TRBV18	-
CASSTIRTGDSPLHF	TGTGCCAGTAGTACGATAAGGACAGGGGATTCACCCCTCCACTTT	-	TRBJ1-6	TRBV19	TRBD1
CASSYEQGRDEQFF	TGTGCCAGCAGTTACGAGCAGGGCCGGGATGAGCAGTTCTTC	-	TRBJ2-1	TRBV6-6	-
CSARAGVDGVPEKLFF	TGCAGTGCTAGGGCCGGGGTGGATGGGGTACCTGAAAAACTGTTTTTT	-	TRBJ1-4	TRBV20-1	-
CASSGGSGSTREQYF	TGTGCCAGCAGCGGTGGTAGCGGGAGTACGCGGGAGCAGTACTTC	-	TRBJ2-7	TRBV5-4	TRBD2
CASSMRQDSYEQYF	TGTGCCAGTAGCATGAGACAGGATTCATACGAGCAGTACTTC	-	TRBJ2-7	TRBV19	-
CASSLGGWNQPQHF	TGTGCCAGCAGTTTGGGGGGCTGGAATCAGCCCCAGCATTTT	-	TRBJ1-5	TRBV12-3/TRBV12-4	-
CSAENRGRNNQPQHF	TGCAGTGCCGAGAACAGGGGGCGCAACAATCAGCCCCAGCATTTT	once	TRBJ1-5	TRBV20-1	TRBD1
CASREDRSAGELFF	TGTGCCAGCAGGGAGGACAGGTCGGCCGGGGAGCTGTTTTTT	-	TRBJ2-2	TRBV2	TRBD1
CASSTGAYGYTF	TGTGCCAGCAGCACAGGAGCCTATGGCTACACCTTC	-	TRBJ1-2	TRBV6-1	-